The source of this TCR beta chain is a study of blood T cell repertoires in COVID-19. On the study more broadly: The analysed material was cDNA or gDNA that came from T cells, B-cell-depleted T cells, or PBMCs.

Profiling relied on immunoSEQ multiplex PCR, and the TCRdb table lists in-frame clones only, not all of them. The sample shows around 20,000 clones, roughly 87% of them seen only once. Germline V gene sequence: CDR1 PRHDT, CDR2 FYEKMQ (reference sequence). Trimming removed 5 bases from V and 6 bases from J; junction bases left unmatched: 3. This CDR3 comprises 13 residues. The clonotype originates from a human donor with active COVID-19. The donor label of this sample is uncertain. The sample was peripheral blood. This chain links TRBV13 with TRBJ2-3, with TRBD2 identical over 9 bases. For the CDR3, the DNA is TGTGCCAGCAGCCCAACTAGCGGGGATACGCAGTATTTT. This encodes CASSPTSGDTQYF.